Many counts were recorded for the clone carrying this T cell receptor beta chain. What it recognizes is unknown. These data belong to a study of regulatory T cells in long-lasting Graves disease. Overall study context: Graves' patients (newly diagnosed) had been on antithyroid drugs under 3 months.

The CDR3 totals 12 residues. Trimming pared 6 bases from V and 2 bases from J, leaving 7 bases between. Per the germline V gene, CDR1 is SNHLY and CDR2 is FYNNEI. CDR3 regions were amplified by Arm-PCR using iRepertoire HTBI primers to build TCR beta libraries. In TCRdb, the multiplex PCR reads were re-called with MiXCR into one record per CDR3 protein. The sample gives about 500,000 distinct CDR3 sequences, roughly 16% of which show up once; 12% is in the top ten. Described time point: newly diagnosed GD, antithyroid drugs for less than 3 months. Extracted PBMC RNA gave rise to the TCR library. Overall study findings and caveats: Persistent disease exhibited a predilection for TRBV28, TRBJ1-2 and TRBJ2-5.

This sample also belongs to another study, concerning T cells in Graves' hyperthyroidism and ophthalmopathy. That source adds: HTBI primers were used for first-round RT-PCR of the TCR CDR3. Ophthalmopathy, as predicted by the model, came a median roughly 6.5 months after the prediction.

This specimen consisted of peripheral blood mononuclear cells (PBMCs), obtained at new diagnosis, from a patient treated with antithyroid drugs. The TCR comes from a man aged 35-49 years with Graves disease. The chain uses TRBV2 and TRBJ1-1, with D unclear. The CDR3 is CASSEDNTEAFF. Written as DNA, the CDR3 is TGTGCCAGCAGCGAGGACAACACTGAAGCTTTCTTT. The full variable domain, rest sourced from reference TRBV2 and TRBJ1-1, is EPEVTQTPSHQVTQMGQEVILRCVPISNHLYFYWYRQILGQKVEFLVSFYNNEISEKSEIFDDQFSVERPDGSNFTLKIRSTKLEDSAMYFCASSEDNTEAFFGQGTRLTVV.